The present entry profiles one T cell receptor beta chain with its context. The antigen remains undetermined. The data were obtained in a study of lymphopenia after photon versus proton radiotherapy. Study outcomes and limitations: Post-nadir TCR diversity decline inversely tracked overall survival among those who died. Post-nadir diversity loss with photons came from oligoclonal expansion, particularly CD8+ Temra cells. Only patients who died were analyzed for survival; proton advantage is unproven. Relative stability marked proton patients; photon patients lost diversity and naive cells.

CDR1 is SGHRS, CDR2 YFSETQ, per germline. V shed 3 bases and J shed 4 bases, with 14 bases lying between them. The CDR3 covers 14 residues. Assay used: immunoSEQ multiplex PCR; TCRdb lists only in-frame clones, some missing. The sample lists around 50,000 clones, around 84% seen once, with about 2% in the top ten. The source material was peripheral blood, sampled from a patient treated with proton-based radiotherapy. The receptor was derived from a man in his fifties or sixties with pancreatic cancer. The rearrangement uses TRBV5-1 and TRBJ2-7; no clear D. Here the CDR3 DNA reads TGCGCCAGCAGCTCGGACCCCGTCGGGTACGAGCAGTACTTC. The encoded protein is CASSSDPVGYEQYF.